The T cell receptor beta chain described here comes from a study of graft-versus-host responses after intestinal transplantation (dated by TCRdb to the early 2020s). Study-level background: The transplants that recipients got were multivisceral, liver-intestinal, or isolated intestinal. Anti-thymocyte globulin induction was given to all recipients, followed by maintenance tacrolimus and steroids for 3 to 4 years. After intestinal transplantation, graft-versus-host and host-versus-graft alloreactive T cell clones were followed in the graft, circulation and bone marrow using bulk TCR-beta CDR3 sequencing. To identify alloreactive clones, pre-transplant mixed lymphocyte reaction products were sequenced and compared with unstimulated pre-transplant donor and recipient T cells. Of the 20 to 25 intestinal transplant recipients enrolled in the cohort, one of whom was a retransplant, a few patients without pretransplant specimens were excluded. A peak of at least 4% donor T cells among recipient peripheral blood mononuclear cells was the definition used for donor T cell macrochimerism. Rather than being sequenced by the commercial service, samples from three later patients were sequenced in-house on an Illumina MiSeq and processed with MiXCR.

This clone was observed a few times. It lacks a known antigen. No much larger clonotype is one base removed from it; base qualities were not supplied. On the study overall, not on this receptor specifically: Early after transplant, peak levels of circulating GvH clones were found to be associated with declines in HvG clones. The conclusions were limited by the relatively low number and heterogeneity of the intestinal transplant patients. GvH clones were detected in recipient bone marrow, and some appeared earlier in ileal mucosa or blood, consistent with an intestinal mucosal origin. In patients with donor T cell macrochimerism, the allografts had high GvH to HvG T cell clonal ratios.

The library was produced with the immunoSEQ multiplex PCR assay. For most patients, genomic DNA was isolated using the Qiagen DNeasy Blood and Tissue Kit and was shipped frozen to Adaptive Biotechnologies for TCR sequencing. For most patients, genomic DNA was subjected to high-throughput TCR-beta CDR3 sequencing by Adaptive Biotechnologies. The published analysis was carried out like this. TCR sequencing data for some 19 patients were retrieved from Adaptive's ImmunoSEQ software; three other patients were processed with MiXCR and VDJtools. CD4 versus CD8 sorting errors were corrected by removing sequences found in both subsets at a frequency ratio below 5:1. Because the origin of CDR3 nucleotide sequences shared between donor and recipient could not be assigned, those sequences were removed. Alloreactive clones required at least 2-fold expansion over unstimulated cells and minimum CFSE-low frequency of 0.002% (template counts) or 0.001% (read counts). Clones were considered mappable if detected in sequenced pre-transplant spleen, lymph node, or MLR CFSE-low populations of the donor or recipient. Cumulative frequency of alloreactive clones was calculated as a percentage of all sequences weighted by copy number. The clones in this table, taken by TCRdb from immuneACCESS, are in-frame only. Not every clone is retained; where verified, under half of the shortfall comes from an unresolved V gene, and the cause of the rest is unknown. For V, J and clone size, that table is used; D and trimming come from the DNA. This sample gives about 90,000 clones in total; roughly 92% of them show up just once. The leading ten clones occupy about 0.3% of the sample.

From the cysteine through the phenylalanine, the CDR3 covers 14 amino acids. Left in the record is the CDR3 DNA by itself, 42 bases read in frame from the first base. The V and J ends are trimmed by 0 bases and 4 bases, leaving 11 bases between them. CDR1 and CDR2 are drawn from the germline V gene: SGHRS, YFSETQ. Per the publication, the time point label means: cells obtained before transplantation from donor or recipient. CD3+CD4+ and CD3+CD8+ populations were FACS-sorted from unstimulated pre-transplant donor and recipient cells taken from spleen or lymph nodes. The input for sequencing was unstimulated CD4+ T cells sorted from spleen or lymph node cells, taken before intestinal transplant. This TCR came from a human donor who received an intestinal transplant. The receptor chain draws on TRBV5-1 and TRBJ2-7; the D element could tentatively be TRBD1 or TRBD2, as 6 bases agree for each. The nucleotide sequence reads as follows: TGCGCCAGCAGCTTGGAACAGGGAGGATACGAGCAGTACTTC. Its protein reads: CASSLEQGGYEQYF.